This T cell receptor beta chain was observed in a study of blood T cell repertoires in COVID-19 (dated by TCRdb to between 2020 and 2021). Looking at the study overall: Samples covering the acute and convalescent phases of COVID-19 were provided by collaborators in the United States, Italy and Spain. Where HLA class I and class II types were available, the types were taken from metadata supplied by the sample provider, not from assay-based typing. Samples came from the ongoing ImmuneRACE study (first 160 participants) plus 1,254 subjects from 6 global collaborators. The repertoires were made available in a free public database intended to serve as a resource for research on the immune response to SARS-CoV-2. A de-identified subject ID, COVID-19 status, age in years and sex were almost always included in the sample metadata. The dataset comprised deeply sampled blood TCRbeta repertoires from subjects exposed to, actively infected with, or recovered from COVID-19. The material from the prospective study consisted of cDNA or gDNA derived from T cells, B-cell-depleted T cells, or PBMCs. Results and caveats for the whole study, not just this receptor: Clinical and demographic metadata were provided uncurated, with the amount varying by source and participant.

The V end gives up 4 bases and the J end 5 bases, leaving 5 bases in the junction not matched to a gene. CDR1 MNHEY and CDR2 SVGAGI were looked up in the germline V gene. The CDR3 measures 14 amino acids from cysteine to phenylalanine. CDR3 DNA only is kept here, 42 bases in frame from base 1. In the case of this clone: Its recognized antigen is unknown. Qualities for individual bases were not recorded, and no much larger clone is one base off.

Participants in the prospective study were enrolled through a virtual design, were aged roughly 18 to 100 years, and lived in approximately 25 United States geographic areas. In the prospective study, participants were assigned to cohorts based on the clinical history participants reported in a screening survey and a study questionnaire. Recovered participants in ImmuneRACE Cohort 3 were defined as having two consecutive negative NP/OP PCR tests, clearance from a healthcare professional, or resolution of symptoms. In the prospective study, whole blood, serum and a nasopharyngeal or oropharyngeal swab were collected from each participant by mobile phlebotomists. Additional blood draws and questionnaires over a 2-month period could optionally be provided by prospective study participants. Blood samples from the prospective study were shipped frozen or at room temperature prior to DNA extraction.

The immunoSEQ Assay, a bias-controlled multiplex PCR, was used to amplify TCRbeta CDR3 regions from genomic DNA. As for the original processing: The number of nucleated cells in each sample was estimated from the amplification of reference gene primers within the assay. To quantify the absolute abundance of each unique TCRbeta CDR3 rearrangement, sequence reads were collapsed and filtered. For each sample, productive Simpson clonality was calculated as the square root of Simpson's diversity index across productive rearrangements. In TCRdb, the immuneACCESS table is reduced to in-frame sequences with V and J assigned. These tables do not hold every clone; where another copy was compared, an unresolved V gene accounts for under half, and the others remain unexplained. D and trimming come from the DNA, and the V and J calls and clone size come from that table. The sample has about 180,000 clones on record, almost 80% of them singletons. About 18% of the sample comes from the top ten.

The sequenced material came from PBMCs or T cells enriched from blood (not recorded which). The clonotype was recovered from a woman between 45 and 60 years old who had recovered from COVID-19. The chain links TRBV6-5 with TRBJ1-1; 9 nucleotides in the junction match TRBD1. This receptor carries the CDR3 CASSFRTGETEAFF. Here is the DNA: TGTGCCAGCAGTTTCAGGACAGGGGAAACTGAAGCTTTCTTT.